The T cell receptor beta chain described here comes from a study of PD-1 blockade in mismatch repair-deficient tumors. Sequenced by immunoSEQ multiplex PCR; TCRdb stores in-frame clones only, minus some. The repertoire holds roughly 120,000 clones, with 88% as singletons. Looked up from germline, CDR1 is SQVTM and CDR2 is ANQGSEA. The CDR3 runs to 13 residues. The V end was cut by 1 base, the J end by 0 bases, with 4 bases between. The input for sequencing was peripheral blood, taken 70 to 72 weeks after starting pembrolizumab. The chain recombines TRBV29-1 with TRBJ2-1; no clear D gene. This TCR was sampled from an adult with mismatch repair-deficient cancer. The CDR3 sequence is CSVEVSSYNEQFF. The CDR3 region has the DNA TGCAGCGTTGAAGTGAGCTCCTACAATGAGCAGTTCTTC.